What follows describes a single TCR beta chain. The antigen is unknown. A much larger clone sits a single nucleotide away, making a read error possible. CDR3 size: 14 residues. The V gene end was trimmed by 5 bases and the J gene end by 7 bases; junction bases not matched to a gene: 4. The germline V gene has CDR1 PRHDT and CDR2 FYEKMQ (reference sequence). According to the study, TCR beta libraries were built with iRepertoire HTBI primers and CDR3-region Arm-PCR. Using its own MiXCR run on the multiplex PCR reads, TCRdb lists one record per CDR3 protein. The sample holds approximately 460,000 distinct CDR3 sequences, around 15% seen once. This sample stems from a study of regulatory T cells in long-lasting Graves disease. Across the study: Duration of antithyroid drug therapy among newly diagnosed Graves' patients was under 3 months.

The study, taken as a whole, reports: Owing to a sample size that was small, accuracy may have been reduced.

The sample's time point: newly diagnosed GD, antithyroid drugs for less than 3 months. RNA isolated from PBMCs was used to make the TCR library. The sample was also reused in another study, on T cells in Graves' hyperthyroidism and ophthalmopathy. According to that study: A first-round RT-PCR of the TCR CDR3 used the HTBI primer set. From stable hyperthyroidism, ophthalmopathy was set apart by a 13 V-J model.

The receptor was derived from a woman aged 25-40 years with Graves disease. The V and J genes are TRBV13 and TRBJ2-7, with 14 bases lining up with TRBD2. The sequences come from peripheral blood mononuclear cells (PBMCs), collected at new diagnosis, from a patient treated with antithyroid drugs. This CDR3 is CASSPGLAGEEQYF. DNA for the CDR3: TGTGCCAGCAGCCCGGGACTAGCGGGGGAGGAGCAGTACTTC.